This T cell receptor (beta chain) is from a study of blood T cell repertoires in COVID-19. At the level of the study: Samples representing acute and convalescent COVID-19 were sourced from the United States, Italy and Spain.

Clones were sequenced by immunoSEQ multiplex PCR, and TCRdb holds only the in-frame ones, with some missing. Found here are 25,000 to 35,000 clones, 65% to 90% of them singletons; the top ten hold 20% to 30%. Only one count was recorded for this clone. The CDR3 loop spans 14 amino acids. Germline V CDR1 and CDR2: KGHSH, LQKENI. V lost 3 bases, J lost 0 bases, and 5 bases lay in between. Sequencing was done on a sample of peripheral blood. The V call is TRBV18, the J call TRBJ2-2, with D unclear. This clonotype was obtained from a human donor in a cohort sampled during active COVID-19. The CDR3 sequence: CASSPSANTGELFF. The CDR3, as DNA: TGTGCCAGCTCACCGTCGGCGAACACCGGGGAGCTGTTTTTT.